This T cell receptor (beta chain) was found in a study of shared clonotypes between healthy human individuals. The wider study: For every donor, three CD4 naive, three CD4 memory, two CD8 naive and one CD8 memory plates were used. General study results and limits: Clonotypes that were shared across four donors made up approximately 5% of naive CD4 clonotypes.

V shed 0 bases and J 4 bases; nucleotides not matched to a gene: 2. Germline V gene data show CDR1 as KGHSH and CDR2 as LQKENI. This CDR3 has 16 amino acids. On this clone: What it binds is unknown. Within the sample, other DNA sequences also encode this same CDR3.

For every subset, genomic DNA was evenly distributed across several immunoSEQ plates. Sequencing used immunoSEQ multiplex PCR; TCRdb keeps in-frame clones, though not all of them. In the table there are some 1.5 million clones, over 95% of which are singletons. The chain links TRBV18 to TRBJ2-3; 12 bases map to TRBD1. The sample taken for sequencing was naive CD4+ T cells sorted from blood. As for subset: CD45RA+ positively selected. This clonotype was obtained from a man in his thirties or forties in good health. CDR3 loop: CASSPPGTGGADTQYF. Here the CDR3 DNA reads TGTGCCAGCTCACCACCTGGGACAGGGGGCGCAGATACGCAGTATTTT.